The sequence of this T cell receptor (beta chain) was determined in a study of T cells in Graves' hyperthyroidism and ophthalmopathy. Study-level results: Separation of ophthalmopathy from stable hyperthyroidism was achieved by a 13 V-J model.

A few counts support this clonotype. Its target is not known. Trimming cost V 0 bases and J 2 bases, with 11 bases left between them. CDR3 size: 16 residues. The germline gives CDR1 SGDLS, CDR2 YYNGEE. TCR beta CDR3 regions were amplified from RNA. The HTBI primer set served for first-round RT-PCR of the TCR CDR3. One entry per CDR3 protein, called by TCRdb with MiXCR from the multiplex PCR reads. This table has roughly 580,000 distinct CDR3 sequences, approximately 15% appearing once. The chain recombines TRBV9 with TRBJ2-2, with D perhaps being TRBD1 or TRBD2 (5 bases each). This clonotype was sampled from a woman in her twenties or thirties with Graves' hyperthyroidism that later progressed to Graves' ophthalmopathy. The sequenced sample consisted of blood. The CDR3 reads CASSVGGQGNTGELFF. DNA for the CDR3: TGTGCCAGCAGCGTAGGAGGGCAGGGTAACACCGGGGAGCTGTTTTTT.